This is a list of T cell receptor beta chains from one sample in a study of OX40 agonist ivuxolimab in advanced cancers. Data came from immunoSEQ multiplex PCR; TCRdb stores just in-frame clones and leaves some out. This sample yields over 25,000 clones, of which approximately 85% are seen a single time; under 70% belongs to the top ten. The source material was CD4+ or CD8+ T cells sorted from blood, sampled in a trial of the OX40 agonist ivuxolimab. These receptors all stem from an adult with an advanced solid tumor such as melanoma, head and neck, liver or kidney cancer. Both conserved end residues are part of each CDR3. A D gene is named only where the DNA matches it firmly. Rows give clone size only sometimes, using once, few, many, or a class for an expanded clone.

>TRBJ2-6|TRBD1|.|TRBV23-1
TGCGCCAGCAGTCAATCGACAGGGGGCGTTTATGGGGCCAACGTCCTGACTTTC
CASSQSTGGVYGANVLTF
>TRBJ1-6|.|.|TRBV4-3
TGCGCCAGCAGCCAAGAGGGGCGGCTTAGTAATAATTCACCCCTCCACTTT
CASSQEGRLSNNSPLHF
>TRBJ2-3|.|once|TRBV2
TGTGCCAGCAGCCCTTCCCCAGCGGTCACAGATACGCAGTATTTT
CASSPSPAVTDTQYF
>TRBJ2-1|.|.|TRBV10-3
TGTGCCATCAGATCCGAGAGGAATGAGCAGTTCTTC
CAIRSERNEQFF
>TRBJ1-2|.|.|TRBV7-2
TGTGCCAGCAGCTTAGGGGGCAGAGCAGGGCTGGCGGGTAGGCATGGCTACACCTTC
CASSLGGRAGLAGRHGYTF
>TRBJ1-3|TRBD1|.|TRBV2
TGTGCCAGCAGGGGAGCGGTTCAGGGGGTATCTGGAAACACCATATATTTT
CASRGAVQGVSGNTIYF
>TRBJ1-1|.|once|TRBV7-3
TGTGCCAGCAGCTTCCTCCCGGTAGGGAACACTGAAGCTTTCTTT
CASSFLPVGNTEAFF
>TRBJ2-1|.|.|TRBV30
TGTGCCTGGAGTGTTCAGCATGAGCAGTTCTTC
CAWSVQHEQFF
>TRBJ2-3|.|.|TRBV28
TGTGCCAGCAGTAGACAACAGGCCCACTCCTCCACAGATACGCAGTATTTT
CASSRQQAHSSTDTQYF
>TRBJ2-1|.|.|TRBV27
TGTGCCAGCACCAAAGCGGGACAGTTATACAATGAGCAGTTCTTC
CASTKAGQLYNEQFF
>TRBJ2-3|TRBD2|.|TRBV28
TGTGCCAGCAGTTTGCCCTCTGCGGGGGGGCCAGATACGCAGTATTTT
CASSLPSAGGPDTQYF
>TRBJ2-5|TRBD1|once|TRBV28
TGTGCCAGCAGTTTGTACAGGGGAGTACGGAAAGAAGAGACCCAGTACTTC
CASSLYRGVRKEETQYF
>TRBJ1-1|.|.|TRBV5-6
TGTGCCAGCAGCTTGGCGAGGGTAGGGGGCACTGAAGCTTTCTTT
CASSLARVGGTEAFF
>TRBJ2-7|TRBD1|.|TRBV30
TGTGCCTGGAGTGTACTTAGGACAGGGTTTTACGAGCAGTACTTC
CAWSVLRTGFYEQYF
>TRBJ2-5|TRBD1|.|TRBV28
TGTGCCAGCAGTTTGATAATAGGGGGCGGAGAGACCCAGTACTTC
CASSLIIGGGETQYF
>TRBJ1-2|.|few|TRBV11-2
TGTGCCAGCAGCTTTTATGGGGCCTACTATGGCTACACCTTC
CASSFYGAYYGYTF
>TRBJ2-7|.|.|TRBV4-3
TGCGCCAGCAGCCAACCCCCACAGGGACGCTCCTACGAGCAGTACTTC
CASSQPPQGRSYEQYF
>TRBJ1-4|.|medium-sized|TRBV4-1
TGCGCCAGCAGCCCCGGGACATCAACTAATGAAAAACTGTTTTTT
CASSPGTSTNEKLFF
>TRBJ2-2|TRBD1|.|TRBV6-1
TGTGCCAGCAGTGAAGTGCAGGGGGCGAAGACCGGGGAGCTGTTTTTT
CASSEVQGAKTGELFF
>TRBJ2-7|TRBD1|.|TRBV9
TGTGCCAGCAGCGTAGGGACAGGGGGCGCCTACGAGCAGTACTTC
CASSVGTGGAYEQYF
>TRBJ2-3|TRBD2|.|TRBV7-6
TGTGCCAGCAGCTCCCTAGCGGGGGGGCGTGATACGCAGTATTTT
CASSSLAGGRDTQYF
>TRBJ2-1|TRBD2|.|TRBV13
TGTGCCAGCAGCTCCCCCCCGGGACTAGCGGGGGAAGGGAATGAGCAGTTCTTC
CASSSPPGLAGEGNEQFF
>TRBJ1-5|TRBD1|.|TRBV28
TGTGCCAGCGGAGCCGGGACAGGGGCGGAGGATCAGCCCCAGCATTTT
CASGAGTGAEDQPQHF
>TRBJ2-3|TRBD2|.|TRBV9
TGTGCCAGCAGGGGGAATCCGGGACTAGCATCAGATACGCAGTATTTT
CASRGNPGLASDTQYF
>TRBJ1-2|TRBD1|.|TRBV29-1
TGCAGCGTTGAATTTGCAGGGGGCAATGGCTACACCTTC
CSVEFAGGNGYTF
>TRBJ2-7|.|.|TRBV5-4
TGTGCCAGCAGCTCTCGGGACACCCTATCCTACGAGCAGTACTTC
CASSSRDTLSYEQYF
>TRBJ1-6|.|.|TRBV19
TGTGCCAGTAGTATAGGGGAAGTCAGGGGTTCACCCCTCCACTTT
CASSIGEVRGSPLHF
>TRBJ1-1|.|.|TRBV10-3
TGTGCCGGGTCGGAGGGCACTGAAGCTTTCTTT
CAGSEGTEAFF
>TRBJ1-4|TRBD1|.|TRBV7-9
TGTGCCAGCAGCCCTGGGACAGGGGCTAATGAAAAACTGTTTTTT
CASSPGTGANEKLFF
>TRBJ2-7|.|.|TRBV11-3
TGTGCCAGCAGCTCTCATACAGGTTCCTACGAGCAGTACTTC
CASSSHTGSYEQYF
>TRBJ1-1|TRBD1|.|TRBV27
TGTGCCAGCAGAGGACAGGGGCCGAACACTGAAGCTTTCTTT
CASRGQGPNTEAFF
>TRBJ1-5|.|once|TRBV5-5
TGTGCCAGCAGCTCGTGGGACTCCTTGCGGAATCAGCCCCAGCATTTT
CASSSWDSLRNQPQHF
>TRBJ2-7|TRBD1|.|TRBV10-3
TGTGCCATCAGTGAGTCGAGACAGGGGGAGGGGTACGAGCAGTACTTC
CAISESRQGEGYEQYF
>TRBJ2-7|.|.|TRBV28
TGTGCCAGCAGTTTCACGGGGGTCTCCTACGAGCAGTACTTC
CASSFTGVSYEQYF
>TRBJ1-2|.|once|TRBV2
TGTGCCAGCAGTGCCTATCCGGCAGCTGATGGCTACACCTTC
CASSAYPAADGYTF
>TRBJ1-1|.|.|TRBV28
TGTGCCAGCAGTAAAGAACGGATTAAAAACACTGAAGCTTTCTTT
CASSKERIKNTEAFF
>TRBJ2-5|TRBD2|.|TRBV25-1
TGTGCCAGCAGTGAGTTGGCTAGCGGGGGAGACTTTCAAGAGACCCAGTACTTC
CASSELASGGDFQETQYF
>TRBJ2-7|.|.|TRBV4-3
TGCGCCAGCAGCCAAGATTCTAACTCCTACGAGCAGTACTTC
CASSQDSNSYEQYF
>TRBJ1-1|TRBD1|.|TRBV4-1
TGCGCCAGCAGCCAACCCGGACAGGGATATGAAGCTTTCTTT
CASSQPGQGYEAFF
>TRBJ2-2|.|.|TRBV2
TGTGCCAGCAGTGATGAGGGGCCCACCGGGGAGCTGTTTTTT
CASSDEGPTGELFF
>TRBJ2-7|.|.|TRBV6-4
TGTGCCAGCAGTGACTCTGGTGCAGGCGAGCAGTACTTC
CASSDSGAGEQYF
>TRBJ2-2|TRBD2|once|TRBV5-1
TGCGCCAGCAGCTTGCCGGGACTAGAGAACACCGGGGAGCTGTTTTTT
CASSLPGLENTGELFF